This TCR beta chain was retrieved from a study of blood T cell repertoires in COVID-19. The wider study: The samples span acute and convalescent COVID-19 from the United States, Italy and Spain. PBMCs, B-cell-depleted T cells, or T cells provided the cDNA or gDNA that made up the material.

Authors' methods: Estimates of nucleated cell counts were drawn from the amplification of reference gene primers. Libraries were prepared by immunoSEQ multiplex PCR; TCRdb keeps only in-frame clonotypes and omits some of them. That table supplies the V and J calls and clone size; D and trimming were determined from the DNA. The top ten hold roughly 2.5% of the sample, which has fewer than 200,000 clones, more than 75% seen once. Seattle participants joined during active infection and were tracked over time. Unmatched junction bases numbered 8, after V lost 4 bases and J lost 5 bases. The CDR3 loop spans 14 amino acids. Germline CDR1 is SGHKS and CDR2 is YYEKEE (reference sequence).

The V and J genes are TRBV5-5 and TRBJ2-5, with 7 bases matching TRBD1. The source of this sequence is a woman older than 75 with COVID-19, enrolled during active disease. Material for sequencing was peripheral blood. For the CDR3, the DNA is TGTGCCAGCAGCCCCGGGACAGTCCGGGAGACCCAGTACTTC. This encodes CASSPGTVRETQYF.